The source of this T cell receptor (beta chain) is a study of cytomegalovirus exposure and HLA in healthy donors. Notes on this clone: Its antigen is undetermined.

Study conclusions and caveats: Reports showed the classifier diagnosing cytomegalovirus status with high specificity and sensitivity. The study flagged 150 to 200 TCR beta chains as cytomegalovirus-associated.

The table came from immunoSEQ multiplex PCR; TCRdb's copy has only in-frame clones and leaves some out. The top ten clones hold around 10% of a sample with about 160,000 clones, around 92% of them seen once. The sample taken for sequencing was PBMCs. This TCR was recovered from a woman aged 18-29 years in good health and CMV-seropositive.

CDR3 residues: CASSLVGGRTDTQYF. The DNA for the CDR3 is TGTGCCAGCAGCTTAGTCGGCGGGCGCACAGATACGCAGTATTTT. The chain is built from TRBV13 and TRBJ2-3; D may be TRBD2 (5 bases). This CDR3 region has 15 residues. From germline, CDR1 is PRHDT and CDR2 FYEKMQ (reference sequence). The V end was cut by 1 base, the J end by 1 base, with 9 bases between.